The source of this T cell receptor (beta chain) is a study of blood T cell repertoires in COVID-19. In the study overall: COVID-19 samples from acute and convalescent phases originated in the United States, Italy and Spain. From T cells, B-cell-depleted T cells, or PBMCs came the material, which was cDNA or gDNA.

Original processing methods: Using reference gene primer amplification, nucleated cell counts were estimated. Produced via immunoSEQ multiplex PCR; TCRdb's table is partial and in-frame only. The V and J calls and clone size were taken over from that table, and D and trimming were inferred from the DNA. The sample lists about 210,000 clones; about 76% were seen once. The V end lost 2 bases, the J end lost 4 bases, and 17 bases lay between the germline ends. CDR1 KGHSH and CDR2 LQKENI come from the germline V gene. The CDR3 runs to 16 residues. This sequence joins TRBV18 and TRBJ2-5; D is possibly TRBD2 (6 bases). This receptor was obtained from a woman aged 50 to 60 with acute COVID-19. Material for sequencing was PBMCs or T cells enriched from blood (not recorded which). Written as DNA, the CDR3 is TGTGCCAGCTCACCAGTCCTACTAGCCAAATTAGAGACCCAGTACTTC. This sequence encodes CASSPVLLAKLETQYF.